This T cell receptor (beta chain) emerged from a study of CXCR3-negative and CXCR3-positive naive CD8 T cells. Study at large: The libraries yielded 130 million or so TRB reads, about 1.5 +/- 0.3 million each. Study observations and caveats: Similar TRBV-TRBJ gene usage was seen in naive CXCR3-negative and CXCR3-positive cells, but not in memory cells. Naive subsets expressed similar surface CD5; TRB CDR3 features served to infer TCR strength. Comparison of naive cells showed more hydrophobic TRB CDR3s in CXCR3-positive than in CXCR3-negative naive cells.

In the case of this clonotype: Its specificity is unknown.

TRB cDNA was prepared as libraries by UMI-labeled 5' RACE. TCRdb processed the 5' RACE reads again and assigns one entry to each CDR3 protein, with no DNA. The table counts 150,000 to 180,000 distinct CDR3 sequences; under 0.5% lies in the top ten. CDR3 length: 16 residues. V gene TRBV12-3 or TRBV12-4 combines with J gene TRBJ1-1; as DNA is missing, the TRBD1 call by TCRdb cannot be tested. Sequenced: naive CXCR3+ CD8+ T cells from blood. Subset meaning: CD45RO-CCR7+CD27+CD95- naive CD8+ T cells expressing CXCR3 (TNR3+). The receptor was derived from a human donor in good health. Some clones in this sample may be carry-over from other donors' samples. Here the CDR3 reads CASRLARGAMNTEAFF.